These 20 T cell receptor beta chains share one sample of origin, sequenced in a study of T cell responses to AZD1222 COVID-19 vaccine. Here immunoSEQ multiplex PCR was the method, and the copy in TCRdb shows in-frame clones only, minus some. The sample includes 80,000 to 90,000 clones, over 75% seen only once; the top ten take 5.4%. Source: peripheral blood, taken 28 days after the second AZD1222 dose. The receptors were sampled from an adult who received the AZD1222 COVID-19 vaccine.

The V gene is TRBV5-4, the J gene TRBJ1-1; no definite D call. Germline CDR1 and CDR2: SGHNT and YYREEE (reference sequence). Trimming took off 5 bases at V and 4 bases at J, with 9 bases between the two ends. This CDR3 has 12 amino acids. The CDR3 loop is CASSFDGTEAFF. DNA of the CDR3: TGTGCCAGCAGTTTCGACGGCACTGAAGCTTTCTTT.

Worth noting for this clone: This same CDR3 is encoded by further DNA sequences in the sample. This rearrangement joins TRBV18 to TRBJ2-7; 8 nucleotides align to TRBD1. The V and J ends lost 5 bases and 4 bases, in that order; junction bases with no gene match: 4. The germline V gene encodes CDR1 KGHSH and CDR2 LQKENI. The CDR3 runs to 13 residues. The chain's CDR3 is CASSAGQGYEQYF. The CDR3 DNA follows: TGTGCCAGCTCAGCCGGACAGGGTTACGAGCAGTACTTC.

This CDR3 reads CASSASQGANQPQHF. The CDR3 DNA reads as TGTGCCAGCAGCGCTAGCCAGGGAGCCAATCAGCCCCAGCATTTT. This rearrangement joins TRBV7-9 to TRBJ1-5; perhaps TRBD1 as D (5 bases). Between the trimmed V and J ends, which lost 5 bases and 3 bases, there was a span of 14 bases. There are 15 residues in the CDR3. Germline CDR1 SEHNR, CDR2 FQNEAQ (reference sequence).

The chain is built from TRBV27 and TRBJ1-6; 9 nucleotides match TRBD1. CDR3 length: 14 amino acids. V was pared by 6 bases and J by 10 bases, with 7 bases of the junction left unmatched. Germline V lookup: CDR1 MNHEY, CDR2 SMNVEV (reference sequence). CDR3 in amino acids: CASSRDRERSPLHF. In DNA form, the CDR3 reads TGTGCCAGCAGCCGGGACAGGGAAAGGTCACCCCTCCACTTT.

The chain carries TRBV24-1 and TRBJ1-1; D remains unclear. CDR1 is KGHDR, CDR2 SFDVKD, per germline. Between the trimmed V and J ends, which lost 3 bases and 4 bases, there was a span of 8 bases. The CDR3 has 13 amino acids. The CDR3 here is CATSDPRSTEAFF. The CDR3 DNA sequence: TGTGCCACCAGTGATCCGAGGTCCACTGAAGCTTTCTTT.

This clone appeared a single time. Written as DNA, the CDR3 is TGTGCCAGCAGCATCCCTCTAGCGGGGGCCCGCAATGAGCAGTTCTTC. As protein: CASSIPLAGARNEQFF. V gene TRBV7-3 combines with J gene TRBJ2-1; 10 nucleotides align to TRBD2. CDR3 size: 16 residues. V was clipped by 5 bases and J by 6 bases; unmatched bases: 10. The germline V gene has CDR1 SGHTA and CDR2 FQGTGA.

The chain couples TRBV5-8 to TRBJ2-1; TRBD2 agrees at 8 bases. Trimming cost V 0 bases and J 6 bases; bases outside gene matches: 8. The CDR3 contains 16 residues. CDR1 and CDR2 (germline): SGHTS, YDEGEE. The CDR3 region is CASSLEVGLAANEQFF. The CDR3 DNA reads TGTGCCAGCAGCTTGGAGGTCGGACTAGCTGCCAATGAGCAGTTCTTC.

About this clone itself: Other DNA variants within this sample encode the same CDR3. The gene calls are TRBV5-1 and TRBJ2-2; D is possibly TRBD1 (5 bases). Germline V CDR1 and CDR2: SGHRS, YFSETQ. The CDR3 totals 13 residues. V gave up 5 bases and J gave up 1 base, with 6 bases separating them. In DNA, the CDR3 is TGCGCCAGCAGAGACAGGAACACCGGGGAGCTGTTTTTT. Its translation: CASRDRNTGELFF.

V is TRBV7-2 and J is TRBJ2-6; D not resolved. The germline V gene encodes CDR1 SGHTA and CDR2 FQGNSA. V was cut by 3 bases and J by 0 bases, with 3 bases left in between. This CDR3 has 14 amino acids. This chain's CDR3 is CASSFSSGANVLTF. CDR3 bases: TGTGCCAGCAGCTTCAGCTCTGGGGCCAACGTCCTGACTTTC.

This clone was detected only once. The V call is TRBV30, the J call TRBJ1-4, with D possibly matching TRBD1 (5 bases). CDR3 length: 13 amino acids. Germline assignment: CDR1 GTSNPN and CDR2 SVGIG (reference sequence). V lost 3 bases and J lost 4, with 9 bases in between. CDR3 bases: TGTGCCTGGAGCACAGGATTTAATGAAAAACTGTTTTTT. It specifies CAWSTGFNEKLFF.

In its sample, this clone was seen once. The chain uses TRBV6-5 and TRBJ1-2; possible D gene TRBD1, 5 bases. The CDR3 is 14 residues long. Germline assignment: CDR1 MNHEY and CDR2 SVGAGI. The V and J ends lost 2 bases and 5 bases respectively, with 12 bases between them. The CDR3 sequence: CASSYTGTEYGYTF. CDR3 DNA sequence: TGTGCCAGCAGTTACACTGGGACGGAATATGGCTACACCTTC.

The rearrangement links TRBV6-6 to TRBJ2-1; TRBD2 matches 8 bases. From germline, CDR1 is MNHNY and CDR2 SVGAGI (reference sequence). V lost 0 bases and J lost 4; bases outside the gene matches: 2. This CDR3 is built from 15 residues. CDR3 loop: CASSYSGLVYNEQFF. The CDR3 DNA reads as TGTGCCAGCAGTTACTCGGGACTAGTTTACAATGAGCAGTTCTTC.

The chain couples TRBV5-1 to TRBJ1-2; TRBD1 matches 8 bases. Germline V gene data show CDR1 as SGHRS and CDR2 as YFSETQ. V lost 2 bases, J lost 0 bases, and 6 bases stayed unmatched. CDR3 length equals 16 residues. In nucleotides, the CDR3 is TGCGCCAGCAGCTTCTCGCCACAGGGGGCTAACTATGGCTACACCTTC. This codes for CASSFSPQGANYGYTF.

The chain carries TRBV19 and TRBJ2-1; 7 bases match TRBD1. J was trimmed by 7 bases and V by 7 bases; bases with no gene match: 7. This CDR3 is built from 13 residues. Germline V CDR1 and CDR2: LNHDA, SQIVND (reference sequence). CDR3 residues: CASTTTGWNEQFF. The DNA of the CDR3 is TGTGCCAGTACCACGACAGGGTGGAATGAGCAGTTCTTC.

The chain couples TRBV6-2 or TRBV6-3 to TRBJ1-6; 7 nucleotides match TRBD1. Germline CDR1 reads MNHEY; CDR2 reads SVGEGT. This CDR3 has 15 amino acids. J gave up 5 bases and V 6 bases, and 7 bases lay outside the gene matches. CDR3 amino acids: CASSHDQGDNSPLHF. CDR3 in DNA: TGTGCCAGCAGCCACGATCAGGGGGATAATTCACCCCTCCACTTT.

This clone was detected a few times. This chain connects TRBV15 to TRBJ2-7; 8 positions match TRBD1. This CDR3 region has 15 residues. The V gene end was trimmed by 0 bases and the J gene end by 10 bases; junction bases not matched to a gene: 11. Germline loops: CDR1 LNHNV, CDR2 YYDKDF (reference sequence). The CDR3 DNA reads TGTGCCACCAGCAGAGAGGGGCGGCAGGGGGCGACACAGTACTTC. Protein product: CATSREGRQGATQYF.

The chain joins TRBV5-5 to TRBJ1-1; D is unclear. The V end was cut by 5 bases, the J end by 1 base, with 3 bases between. Germline V lookup: CDR1 SGHKS, CDR2 YYEKEE (reference sequence). The CDR3 runs 11 residues. The CDR3: CASRTNTEAFF. In DNA, the CDR3 is TGTGCCAGCAGAACGAACACTGAAGCTTTCTTT.

The J gene is TRBJ1-4, the V gene TRBV30; D may be TRBD1 (5 bases). The CDR3 runs 14 residues. Trimming took 2 bases from V and 8 from J, leaving 15 bases between them. Germline V gene sequence: CDR1 GTSNPN, CDR2 SVGIG (reference sequence). CDR3 nucleotide sequence: TGTGCCTGGAGTTCGGGCAGGGTAGGGGAAAAACTGTTTTTT. Its protein product is CAWSSGRVGEKLFF.

The CDR3 DNA reads as TGTGCCAGCAGCTTGTTGGGCAGGGTCCACGAGCAGTACTTC. Residues: CASSLLGRVHEQYF. V and J are TRBV5-4 and TRBJ2-7; a weak D match, TRBD1 (5 bases). V lost 1 base and J lost 5, with 13 bases in between. Germline assignment: CDR1 SGHNT and CDR2 YYREEE (reference sequence). The CDR3 is made up of 14 amino acids.

This clone has more than one count but fewer than ten. V gene TRBV7-9 combines with J gene TRBJ2-7, with D perhaps TRBD1 (5 bases). Trimming stripped 4 bases from V and 3 bases from J, with 7 bases between. CDR1 is SEHNR and CDR2 is FQNEAQ in the germline V gene (reference sequence). The CDR3 runs to 12 residues. Here the CDR3 reads CASSSGIYEQYF. Here the CDR3 DNA reads TGTGCCAGCAGCTCAGGGATCTACGAGCAGTACTTC.